What follows are 4 T cell receptor beta chains derived from one specimen sequenced in a study of blood T cells in healthy people across ages. PCR was performed a second time for about 7 to 11 cycles using a sample-barcoded 5' primer and a J-beta primer mix. TCRdb processed the 5' RACE reads anew with MiXCR; each CDR3 protein has one entry. The sample has 380,000 or so distinct CDR3 sequences; over 45% are singletons. The source material was blood. The receptors shown here come from a man in his 60s in good health.

This clonotype occurred many times. V gene TRBV7-9 combines with J gene TRBJ2-5; a weak D match, TRBD1 (6 bases). CDR1 SEHNR and CDR2 FQNEAQ come from the germline V gene (reference sequence). This CDR3 is 14 amino acids long. Trimming cost V 5 bases and J 5 bases, with 15 bases left between them. CDR3 sequence (DNA): TGTGCCAGCAGCATACCCAGGGGCGCGGAGACCCAGTACTTC. As protein: CASSIPRGAETQYF.

The chain has TRBV6-5 and TRBJ1-2, with 12 bases aligning to TRBD1. Germline V lookup: CDR1 MNHEY, CDR2 SVGAGI. This CDR3 is built from 13 residues. Losses at the gene ends were 7 bases for V and 8 bases for J; bases not matched to a gene: 5. CDR3 in DNA: TGTGCCAGCAAACGGGACAGGGGGCAAGGCTACACCTTC. It encodes CASKRDRGQGYTF.

As to this clonotype: Sequence at one end of the junction differs from germline and may be a read error. The genes are TRBV28 and TRBJ2-5; 7 nucleotides align to TRBD1. The CDR3 contains 15 residues. Germline CDR1 and CDR2: MDHEN and SYDVKM. CDR3 sequence: CAGSPRQGLREIQYF. The CDR3, as DNA: TGTGCCGGCAGTCCCCGACAGGGCCTCCGAGAGATCCAGTACTTC.

This clonotype came up once. The CDR3 protein is CASSWGRGGPRGETQYF. The CDR3 region has the DNA TGCGCCAGCAGCTGGGGGAGAGGGGGCCCAAGGGGAGAGACCCAGTACTTC. The J gene is TRBJ2-5, the V gene TRBV5-1; 7 bases are shared with TRBD1. After removal of 3 bases from V and 4 bases from J, the junction contained 15 bases not matched to a gene. In germline, CDR1 is SGHRS, CDR2 YFSETQ. The length of the CDR3 is 17 residues.